A selection of T cell receptor beta chains follows, all from one sample in a study of cytomegalovirus exposure and HLA in healthy donors. Sequencing used immunoSEQ multiplex PCR; TCRdb keeps in-frame clones, though not all of them. The sample lists approximately 200,000 clones, about 80% seen once, with less than 20% in the top ten. Sequencing input: PBMCs. The receptor source for this set is a man aged 40-50 years in good health and CMV-seronegative. Both conserved end residues are part of each CDR3. D genes are given only for firm matches. Expanded clones get a size class; other rows say once, few or many, or leave the size out.

j_call	v_call	clone_size	d_call	cdr3_aa	cdr3_nt
TRBJ1-2	TRBV9	-	-	CASSLSSQRDGYTF	TGTGCCAGCAGCCTTAGTAGCCAAAGAGATGGCTACACCTTC
TRBJ2-7	TRBV4-1	few	TRBD1	CASSPGQVLEQYF	TGCGCCAGCAGCCCCGGACAGGTTCTCGAGCAGTACTTC
TRBJ2-3	TRBV28	-	TRBD1	CASSYSRGLDTQYF	TGTGCCAGCAGTTATTCGAGGGGGCTTGATACGCAGTATTTT
TRBJ1-1	TRBV6-5	-	-	CASRSLNGGAFF	TGTGCCAGCAGATCCCTAAACGGGGGTGCTTTCTTT
TRBJ2-7	TRBV5-5	-	TRBD1	CASSLGQGSISYEQYF	TGTGCCAGCAGCCTTGGACAGGGGTCGATCTCCTACGAGCAGTACTTC
TRBJ2-3	TRBV5-1	-	TRBD2	CASSLDGGGPTDTQYF	TGCGCCAGCAGCTTGGACGGGGGGGGCCCCACAGATACGCAGTATTTT
TRBJ2-1	TRBV10-3	-	TRBD1	CACQGVSYNEQFF	TGTGCCTGTCAGGGGGTCTCCTACAATGAGCAGTTCTTC
TRBJ1-1	TRBV5-5	few	TRBD1	CASSRWDRPSNTEAFF	TGTGCCAGCAGCAGATGGGACAGACCATCGAACACTGAAGCTTTCTTT
TRBJ2-1	TRBV7-2	-	-	CASSFQGGRLFF	TGTGCCAGCAGCTTTCAGGGGGGTCGCCTGTTCTTC
TRBJ1-6	TRBV6-6	-	-	CASSYSVSSPLHF	TGTGCCAGCAGTTACTCTGTTAGTTCACCCCTCCACTTT
TRBJ2-2	TRBV18	-	-	CASSPPGAGELFF	TGTGCCAGCTCACCACCAGGGGCCGGGGAGCTGTTTTTT
TRBJ2-2	TRBV7-2	-	TRBD1	CASSLKTGGTGELFF	TGTGCCAGCAGCTTGAAGACAGGGGGTACCGGGGAGCTGTTTTTT
TRBJ1-5	TRBV30	-	-	CAWSAGGFSQPQHF	TGTGCCTGGAGTGCCGGAGGGTTCAGTCAGCCCCAGCATTTT
TRBJ2-2	TRBV7-9	few	-	CASSPPDSTGELFF	TGTGCCAGCAGCCCTCCCGATAGCACCGGGGAGCTGTTTTTT
TRBJ1-4	TRBV2	-	-	CASSSREKLFF	TGTGCCAGCAGTTCGCGTGAAAAACTGTTTTTT
TRBJ1-5	TRBV19	-	-	CASSIGGGPLAYQPQHF	TGTGCCAGTAGTATAGGCGGAGGGCCACTTGCCTATCAGCCCCAGCATTTT
TRBJ1-5	TRBV18	few	TRBD1	CASSQTGGPQPQHF	TGTGCCAGCTCACAAACAGGGGGCCCTCAGCCCCAGCATTTT
TRBJ2-5	TRBV19	once	-	CASSSSPPMKRLVGKGETQYF	TGTGCCAGTAGTTCTTCACCCCCAATGAAGAGGCTAGTAGGTAAGGGGGAGACCCAGTACTTC
TRBJ2-3	TRBV7-9	once	TRBD2	CASSLALGTNTDTQYF	TGTGCCAGCAGCTTAGCGCTTGGGACTAACACAGATACGCAGTATTTT
TRBJ2-4	TRBV5-6	-	-	CASSLLANIQYF	TGTGCCAGCAGCTTACTAGCAAACATTCAGTACTTC
TRBJ1-1	TRBV11-2	-	-	CASSLGQPEAFF	TGTGCCAGCAGCCTCGGACAGCCTGAAGCTTTCTTT
TRBJ2-3	TRBV5-1	once	-	CASSPGQEGLDTQYF	TGCGCCAGCAGCCCCGGACAGGAGGGGCTAGATACGCAGTATTTT
TRBJ2-2	TRBV29-1	-	TRBD1	CSVDRGNTGELFF	TGCAGCGTAGACAGGGGGAACACCGGGGAGCTGTTTTTT
TRBJ1-5	TRBV28	-	-	CASHEPAGLNQPQHF	TGTGCCAGCCACGAACCCGCGGGTCTCAATCAGCCCCAGCATTTT
TRBJ1-2	TRBV18	-	-	CASSPHRNYGYTF	TGTGCCAGCTCACCCCACAGAAACTATGGCTACACCTTC
TRBJ2-7	TRBV18	-	TRBD1	CASSPGQEGYEQYF	TGTGCCAGCTCACCGGGACAGGAAGGCTACGAGCAGTACTTC
TRBJ2-7	TRBV2	-	TRBD1	CASSVGQGPTYEQYF	TGTGCCAGCAGTGTTGGACAGGGCCCCACCTACGAGCAGTACTTC
TRBJ1-6	TRBV10-3	-	-	CAIRDGGSSYNSPLHF	TGTGCCATCAGGGACGGTGGGAGCTCCTATAATTCACCCCTCCACTTT
TRBJ1-2	TRBV6-6	-	-	CASSKERTVGLYGYTF	TGTGCCAGCAGTAAAGAACGGACAGTGGGCCTCTATGGCTACACCTTC
TRBJ2-3	TRBV11-3	-	-	CASSLGRGSSTQYF	TGTGCCAGCAGCTTAGGACGTGGATCTAGTACGCAGTATTTT
TRBJ2-5	TRBV15	-	TRBD1	CATSRTGGQETQYF	TGTGCCACCAGCAGGACAGGGGGCCAAGAGACCCAGTACTTC
TRBJ2-3	TRBV27	-	TRBD2	CASNLSGSSDTQYF	TGTGCCAGCAACCTTAGCGGGAGTTCAGATACGCAGTATTTT
TRBJ2-5	TRBV5-1	-	-	CASSLAREETQYF	TGCGCCAGCAGCTTGGCCAGGGAAGAGACCCAGTACTTC
TRBJ2-6	TRBV15	-	-	CATSREYTGANVLTF	TGTGCCACCAGCAGAGAGTACACTGGGGCCAACGTCCTGACTTTC
TRBJ2-5	TRBV5-1	-	TRBD1	CASSSGTEKTQYF	TGCGCCAGCAGCTCCGGGACAGAAAAGACCCAGTACTTC
TRBJ2-2	TRBV4-3	-	-	CASSQYPRDTGELFF	TGCGCCAGCAGCCAATATCCCCGCGACACCGGGGAGCTGTTTTTT
TRBJ1-1	TRBV5-6	-	TRBD1	CASSLDRGPGGTEAFF	TGTGCCAGCAGCTTAGACAGGGGGCCTGGGGGCACTGAAGCTTTCTTT
TRBJ1-3	TRBV27	-	-	CASRQLRPRGNAPENTIYF	TGTGCCAGCAGACAGTTAAGGCCAAGGGGGAACGCTCCGGAAAACACCATATATTTT
TRBJ2-7	TRBV7-9	-	TRBD2	CASSSPEEAGISYEQYF	TGTGCCAGCAGCAGCCCGGAGGAAGCGGGGATCTCCTACGAGCAGTACTTC
TRBJ1-5	TRBV19	-	-	CASSIGAPSNQPQHF	TGTGCCAGTAGTATAGGAGCCCCCTCCAATCAGCCCCAGCATTTT
TRBJ2-7	TRBV9	-	-	CASSVQASATYEQYF	TGTGCCAGCAGCGTACAAGCTAGCGCCACCTACGAGCAGTACTTC
TRBJ2-7	TRBV11-2	-	-	CASSPISWSNYEQYF	TGTGCCAGCAGCCCAATCTCGTGGAGTAACTACGAGCAGTACTTC
TRBJ1-5	TRBV10-3	few	-	CAISGRYNQPQHF	TGTGCCATCAGTGGGAGGTACAATCAGCCCCAGCATTTT
TRBJ2-1	TRBV18	-	-	CASSPKTDQFF	TGTGCCAGCTCACCGAAGACAGACCAGTTCTTC
TRBJ1-4	TRBV19	-	-	CASHPPGLLEKLFF	TGTGCCAGCCACCCCCCGGGGTTACTAGAAAAACTGTTTTTT
TRBJ1-3	TRBV11-3	few	TRBD1	CASSLGRDSLGNTIYF	TGTGCCAGCAGCTTAGGGCGGGACAGTCTTGGAAACACCATATATTTT
TRBJ2-5	TRBV4-2	-	TRBD2	CASSLGGGGAGETQYF	TGTGCCAGCAGCCTAGGGGGCGGGGGGGCCGGAGAGACCCAGTACTTC
TRBJ2-2	TRBV2	-	-	CASRQSDRNTGELFF	TGTGCCAGCAGGCAATCGGACAGGAACACCGGGGAGCTGTTTTTT
TRBJ2-1	TRBV4-1	-	-	CASSQDRRGGSYNEQFF	TGCGCCAGCAGCCAAGATAGAAGAGGAGGCTCCTACAATGAGCAGTTCTTC
TRBJ2-2	TRBV7-9	-	-	CSILPGEVNRNTGELFF	TGTTCCATCCTCCCGGGGGAGGTCAATCGGAACACCGGGGAGCTGTTTTTT
TRBJ1-2	TRBV4-2	-	-	CASSQGPGIYGYTF	TGTGCCAGCAGCCAAGGCCCAGGGATCTATGGCTACACCTTC
TRBJ2-7	TRBV28	-	TRBD2	CASSSTGLVPTPYEQYF	TGTGCCAGCAGTTCTACAGGACTAGTCCCCACTCCTTACGAGCAGTACTTC
TRBJ2-7	TRBV7-9	-	TRBD2	CASSKTSGSYEQYF	TGTGCCAGCAGCAAAACTAGCGGGTCCTACGAGCAGTACTTC
TRBJ2-5	TRBV6-1	-	-	CASSTSQETQYF	TGTGCCAGCAGTACTTCCCAAGAGACCCAGTACTTC
TRBJ1-2	TRBV2	-	TRBD1	CASSLAGTGGLDGYTF	TGTGCCAGCAGCCTTGCAGGCACAGGGGGATTAGACGGCTACACCTTC
TRBJ2-3	TRBV4-2	-	TRBD2	CASSQVTGTSSRTDTQYF	TGTGCCAGCAGCCAGGTTACCGGGACTAGCTCCCGCACAGATACGCAGTATTTT
TRBJ1-5	TRBV5-4	-	-	CASSLWGVRGQPQHF	TGTGCCAGCAGCTTGTGGGGGGTAAGGGGTCAGCCCCAGCATTTT
TRBJ2-3	TRBV7-3	-	TRBD2	CASSSSAGVTDTQYF	TGTGCCAGCAGCTCCTCAGCGGGAGTCACAGATACGCAGTATTTT
TRBJ2-2	TRBV7-2	few	-	CASSLGVRDPGELFF	TGTGCCAGCAGCTTAGGAGTCCGGGATCCCGGGGAGCTGTTTTTT